The present T cell receptor beta chain was sequenced within a study of Graves' ophthalmopathy and Graves' hyperthyroidism. The study's findings and limits: Also, most clonotypes expanded in the thyroid above 0.001 frequency appeared in blood.

CDR1 is SGHKS, CDR2 YYEKEE, per germline (reference sequence). The V end was cut by 4 bases, the J end by 4 bases, with 11 bases between. The CDR3 covers 13 residues. CDR3 regions of TCR beta were amplified from RNA transcripts. Amplification began with first-round RT-PCR using HTBI primers, then second-round multiplex PCR was performed. TCRdb ran MiXCR on the multiplex PCR reads and lists one entry per CDR3 protein. The sample carries about 400,000 distinct CDR3 sequences, roughly 15% recorded once. Newly diagnosed, the hyperthyroidism patients had under 2 months' duration and were aged 18 to 65. Other autoimmune diseases, uncontrolled infections, pregnancy or lactation ruled patients out of participation. The table lists this clonotype with many counts. The antigen remains unidentified.

The sequencing input was peripheral blood. The origin of this receptor is a woman aged 18-30 years with stable Graves' hyperthyroidism. The chain joins TRBV5-5 to TRBJ1-2; a possible D gene is TRBD1 (6 bases). CDR3 in DNA: TGTGCCAGCAGCCCGGGACACAGCTATGGCTACACCTTC. Its protein is CASSPGHSYGYTF.